The 23 T cell receptor beta chains in this list originate from one sample, sequenced in a study of cytomegalovirus exposure and HLA in healthy donors. Primers included in the PCR were 60 Vbeta and 13 Jbeta primers. TCRdb keeps only in-frame clones here, not all; method: immunoSEQ multiplex PCR. The profile shows 140,000 or so clones, 9.4% of them singletons. The specimen was PBMCs. These receptors all stem from a male donor in good health and CMV-seronegative.

This clone was counted between two and nine times. V usage is TRBV2 and J usage is TRBJ2-2, with TRBD1 as a possible D gene (5 bases). This CDR3 comprises 13 residues. Germline CDR1 SNHLY, CDR2 FYNNEI. Trimming removed 2 bases from V and 6 bases from J, with 7 bases in between. CDR3 sequence: CASSEIGAGELFF. Written as DNA, the CDR3 is TGTGCCAGCAGTGAAATAGGGGCCGGGGAGCTGTTTTTT.

The chain couples TRBV6-5 to TRBJ1-3; 9 bases fit TRBD1. The end of the DNA aligns better with TRBJ2-2, so the J call may be wrong. The CDR3 totals 15 residues. Germline V gives CDR1 MNHEY, CDR2 SVGAGI. CDR3 bases: TGTGCCAGCAGATCGGGACAGGGGAACACCGGGGAGCTGTTTTTT. As protein: CASRSGQGNTGELFF.

The rearrangement links TRBV7-2 to TRBJ2-3; 11 bases are a match to TRBD2. This CDR3 is 15 amino acids long. Germline CDR1 is SGHTA and CDR2 is FQGNSA. With 6 bases clipped from V and 5 bases from J, the junction kept 7 bases outside the gene matches. The CDR3 is CASRRSGGAIDTQYF. The CDR3 nucleotides are TGTGCCAGCAGGCGTAGCGGGGGGGCCATAGATACGCAGTATTTT.

This clone was observed a few times. V is TRBV25-1 and J is TRBJ1-5; D is unresolved. Germline V gene data show CDR1 as MGHDK and CDR2 as SYGVNS. The V gene lost 4 bases and the J gene lost 6 bases, with 10 bases spanning the gap. This CDR3 contains 13 residues. The CDR3 loop reads CASSGPLGQPQHF. The DNA of the CDR3 is TGTGCCAGCAGTGGACCTCTAGGTCAGCCCCAGCATTTT.

The V call is TRBV7-8, the J call TRBJ2-1; 8 bases map to TRBD2. The V and J ends lost 4 bases and 3 bases, in that order; junction bases with no gene match: 5. Germline CDR1 SGHVS, CDR2 FQNEAQ. The CDR3 spans 15 residues. In DNA, the CDR3 is TGTGCCAGCAGCTCCCGGGGGGGAGGCTACAATGAGCAGTTCTTC. It codes for CASSSRGGGYNEQFF.

This rearrangement joins TRBV5-1 to TRBJ1-1; 7 bases agree with TRBD1. CDR3 size: 14 residues. Trimming removed 4 bases from V and 2 bases from J; junction bases left unmatched: 5. The germline CDR1 and CDR2 sequences are SGHRS and YFSETQ. Here the CDR3 DNA reads TGCGCCAGCAGCGTTCACAGGGGTAACACTGAAGCTTTCTTT. It specifies CASSVHRGNTEAFF.

This clone has only a few counts. DNA for the CDR3: TGTGCCAGCAGCCCCAGCCGCCAGGGTCCAGATACGCAGTATTTT. Protein product: CASSPSRQGPDTQYF. This chain joins TRBV4-2 and TRBJ2-3; D is possibly TRBD1 (5 bases). Germline V lookup: CDR1 LGHNA, CDR2 YNFKEQ. Trimming stripped 4 bases from V and 4 bases from J, with 15 bases between. The CDR3 has 15 residues.

This clone appeared a few times. V and J are TRBV28 and TRBJ1-1; possible D gene TRBD1, 5 bases. The CDR3 is 14 residues long. Trimming left V 3 bases short and J 6 bases short, with 14 bases between. Per the germline V gene, CDR1 is MDHEN and CDR2 is SYDVKM. The CDR3 sequence: CASSLETGGAEAFF. The CDR3 DNA follows: TGTGCCAGCAGTTTGGAGACGGGGGGGGCTGAAGCTTTCTTT.

The sample holds a few counts of this clone. The chain employs TRBV2 and TRBJ1-2; TRBD1 is a possible D gene (6 bases). The CDR3 contains 13 residues. The germline V gene encodes CDR1 SNHLY and CDR2 FYNNEI. Between the trimmed V and J ends, which lost 6 bases and 7 bases, there was a span of 15 bases. CDR3: CASREQGLGGYTF. The CDR3 coding sequence is TGTGCCAGCAGAGAACAGGGCCTAGGTGGCTACACCTTC.

The chain recombines TRBV7-8 with TRBJ2-3; TRBD1 agrees at 10 bases. Germline values: CDR1 SGHVS, CDR2 FQNEAQ. The CDR3 spans 15 residues. The trim removed 3 bases at V and 4 bases at J, leaving 4 bases unmatched. The CDR3 spells CASSLGQGKADTQYF. The CDR3 nucleotides read TGTGCCAGCAGCTTGGGACAGGGGAAAGCAGATACGCAGTATTTT.

The J gene is TRBJ2-2, the V gene TRBV2, with D tentatively TRBD1 (6 bases). The CDR3 has 15 residues. The germline gives CDR1 SNHLY, CDR2 FYNNEI. Trimming removed 4 bases at V and 6 bases at J, with 15 bases between. For the CDR3, the DNA is TGTGCCAGCAGTGTTGGGCAGGGGCGGGCCGGGGAGCTGTTTTTT. This codes for CASSVGQGRAGELFF.

The V and J genes are TRBV28 and TRBJ2-1; 10 bases fit TRBD2. The CDR3 runs to 15 residues. Losses at the gene ends were 4 bases for V and 0 bases for J; bases not matched to a gene: 0. The germline gives CDR1 MDHEN, CDR2 SYDVKM. CDR3 in amino acids: CASSSSGSSYNEQFF. In nucleotides, the CDR3 is TGTGCCAGCAGTTCTAGCGGGAGCTCCTACAATGAGCAGTTCTTC.

The V call is TRBV4-2, the J call TRBJ2-1; D is possibly TRBD1 (5 bases). CDR3 length: 15 amino acids. Germline V gene lookup returns CDR1 LGHNA and CDR2 YNFKEQ. Trimming pared 0 bases from V and 3 bases from J, leaving 9 bases between. The CDR3 region is CASSQDRDSYNEQFF. The CDR3, as DNA: TGTGCCAGCAGCCAAGATAGAGACAGCTACAATGAGCAGTTCTTC.

This clone has a handful of counts. This chain links TRBV4-1 with TRBJ1-2; 11 positions match TRBD1. CDR1 MGHRA and CDR2 YSYEKL come from the germline V gene. V lost 0 bases, J lost 3 bases, and 3 bases stayed unmatched. This CDR3 has 16 residues. The CDR3 reads CASSQDGTGGYYGYTF. In nucleotides, the CDR3 is TGCGCCAGCAGCCAAGATGGGACAGGGGGGTACTATGGCTACACCTTC.

In this sample, this clone turned up a few times. The chain uses TRBV30 and TRBJ1-3; D not certain. V was shortened by 0 bases and J by 0 bases, with 3 bases between the two germline ends. Germline CDR1 reads GTSNPN; CDR2 reads SVGIG (reference sequence). This CDR3 is built from 13 residues. CDR3 residues: CAWSVASGNTIYF. DNA for the CDR3: TGTGCCTGGAGTGTGGCCTCTGGAAACACCATATATTTT.

The CDR3 DNA sequence: TGTGCCAGCAGCTTAGAGGCGGGGACTAGCGGGGGCGGAGAGACCCAGTACTTC. Translation: CASSLEAGTSGGGETQYF. The rearrangement joins TRBV7-2 to TRBJ2-5; TRBD2 matches at 14 bases. Germline CDR1 is SGHTA and CDR2 is FQGNSA. Trimming at V came to 1 base and at J to 4 bases, leaving 8 bases not matched to a gene. The CDR3 has 18 residues.

The chain has TRBV5-4 and TRBJ1-1; perhaps TRBD1 as D (5 bases). Germline lookup yields CDR1 SGHNT and CDR2 YYREEE (reference sequence). The CDR3 loop spans 16 amino acids. Deletions cut 2 bases from V and 2 bases from J, with 16 bases between. This CDR3 is CASSFPSLGTNTEAFF. The CDR3 nucleotides are TGTGCCAGCAGCTTTCCCTCGCTGGGGACTAACACTGAAGCTTTCTTT. Together with reference TRBV5-4 and TRBJ1-1, the CDR3 gives the full variable domain: ETGVTQSPTHLIKTRGQQVTLRCSSQSGHNTVSWYQQALGQGPQFIFQYYREEENGRGNFPPRFSGLQFPNYSSELNVNALELDDSALYLCASSFPSLGTNTEAFFGQGTRLTVV.

This clone has only a few counts. The chain uses TRBV29-1 and TRBJ2-7; maybe TRBD1 (6 bases). The CDR3 sequence is 14 residues long. Trimming removed 7 bases from V and 3 bases from J, with 19 bases in between. The germline gives CDR1 SQVTM, CDR2 ANQGSEA. The CDR3 here is CSATDRLLDYEQYF. The CDR3 nucleotides are TGCAGCGCCACCGACAGGCTCCTCGACTACGAGCAGTACTTC.

This clone was counted a few times. CDR3 residues: CASRQGNTGELFF. The CDR3 DNA reads TGTGCCAGCAGACAGGGTAACACCGGGGAGCTGTTTTTT. V and J are TRBV7-3 and TRBJ2-2; D is perhaps TRBD1 (6 bases). This CDR3 contains 13 residues. From germline, CDR1 is SGHTA and CDR2 FQGTGA. The ends were cut back, 6 bases at V and 2 bases at J, with 7 bases in the middle.

V is TRBV4-3 and J is TRBJ1-1; D is ambiguous. CDR3 length: 13 residues. Germline V gene sequence: CDR1 LGHNA, CDR2 YSLEER. Trimming took off 1 base at V and 2 bases at J, with 5 bases between the two ends. The CDR3 protein is CASSQGVNTEAFF. The CDR3 DNA reads TGCGCCAGCAGCCAAGGAGTCAACACTGAAGCTTTCTTT.

This CDR3 reads CASSLRGRESTDTQYF. CDR3 DNA sequence: TGTGCCAGCAGCTTAAGAGGACGGGAAAGCACAGATACGCAGTATTTT. The rearrangement joins TRBV7-3 to TRBJ2-3; D perhaps matches TRBD2 (5 bases). The germline V gene has CDR1 SGHTA and CDR2 FQGTGA. V lost 1 base and J 0 bases, leaving 11 bases between the germline ends. The CDR3 length is 16 residues.

V usage is TRBV7-8 and J usage is TRBJ2-7; 8 bases are a match to TRBD1. Germline V lookup: CDR1 SGHVS, CDR2 FQNEAQ. This CDR3 comprises 15 residues. V gave up 5 bases and J gave up 0 bases; unmatched junction bases: 6. CDR3 region: CASSARQGSSYEQYF. The CDR3 DNA sequence: TGTGCCAGCAGCGCCAGACAGGGGTCCTCCTACGAGCAGTACTTC.

Only a few counts were recorded for this clone. The chain joins TRBV5-8 to TRBJ2-7; D might be TRBD1 (5 bases). The CDR3 consists of 13 residues. V was clipped by 0 bases and J by 5 bases, with 9 bases between them. Per the germline V gene, CDR1 is SGHTS and CDR2 is YDEGEE. CDR3 bases: TGTGCCAGCAGCTTGGGTAGGGGCGACGAGCAGTACTTC. Translated, it gives CASSLGRGDEQYF.